The next 28 T cell receptor beta chains were all read from a single sample in a study of a mutant IDH1 vaccine in newly diagnosed glioma. Time point in this sample: week 23, last vaccination. It was 300 ug of mutant IDH1 20-mer peptide that made up each vaccine dose, given with topical imiquimod. The antigens these receptors bind are not known. The assay was immunoSEQ multiplex PCR, and TCRdb's table has in-frame clones only and misses some. The sample yields tens of thousands of clones, more than 60% seen once. Sequencing used PBMCs, obtained from a glioma patient whose treatment included an IDH1 peptide vaccine. These receptor sequences come from a woman in her thirties or forties with glioma. Some clones in this sample may be carry-over from other donors' samples.

This clone was counted a single time. The chain is built from TRBV2 and TRBJ1-5, with D perhaps matching TRBD1 (5 bases). CDR3 size: 16 residues. Trimming shortened V by 1 base and J by 4 bases, and 14 bases separated the two germline ends. Germline CDR1 SNHLY, CDR2 FYNNEI. The CDR3 region is CASSEVRGAGNQPQHF. The DNA for the CDR3 is TGTGCCAGCAGTGAAGTGCGAGGGGCCGGGAATCAGCCCCAGCATTTT.

The V gene is TRBV30, the J gene TRBJ1-6; no clear D. Germline V gene lookup returns CDR1 GTSNPN and CDR2 SVGIG (reference sequence). With 0 bases removed from V and 6 bases from J, the gap between germline ends came to 15 bases. This CDR3 is 16 amino acids long. This chain's CDR3 is CAWSVPNPPSNSPLHF. The DNA of the CDR3 is TGTGCCTGGAGTGTTCCCAACCCGCCGAGTAATTCACCCCTCCACTTT.

The rearrangement links TRBV4-3 to TRBJ1-6; 9 positions agree with TRBD1. V lost 4 bases and J lost 8; bases outside the gene matches: 6. The germline gives CDR1 LGHNA, CDR2 YSLEER. The CDR3 extends over 15 amino acids. In DNA, the CDR3 is TGCGCCAGCAGCCGAATAAGGACAGGGGATTCACCCCTCCACTTT. This translates into CASSRIRTGDSPLHF.

This clone was picked up one time. Other DNA sequences in this specimen translate into the identical CDR3. The gene calls are TRBV29-1 and TRBJ1-5; TRBD1 aligns across 7 bases. Germline CDR1 SQVTM, CDR2 ANQGSEA. The CDR3 consists of 13 residues. The V gene end was trimmed by 7 bases and the J gene end by 2 bases; junction bases not matched to a gene: 5. The CDR3 DNA sequence: TGCAGCGCGGGAACAGGGGGCAATCAGCCCCAGCATTTT. This gives the protein CSAGTGGNQPQHF.

This clone turned up a few times. The gene calls are TRBV5-1 and TRBJ2-2; D uncertain. The CDR3 has 15 residues. Germline values: CDR1 SGHRS, CDR2 YFSETQ. Trimming removed 0 bases at V and 6 bases at J, with 12 bases between. The CDR3 DNA reads TGCGCCAGCAGCTTGGGCTGGGATTCCTCCGGGGAGCTGTTTTTT. It codes for CASSLGWDSSGELFF.

The chain carries TRBV7-2 and TRBJ2-1; 7 bases are shared with TRBD2. CDR3 length: 16 amino acids. Per the germline V gene, CDR1 is SGHTA and CDR2 is FQGNSA. The trim removed 7 bases at V and 4 bases at J, leaving 13 bases unmatched. Here the CDR3 reads CASTLGSGLTYNEQFF. CDR3 bases: TGTGCCAGCACCCTAGGTAGCGGGCTAACGTACAATGAGCAGTTCTTC.

This clone was seen more than once but under ten times. The rearrangement uses TRBV6-6 and TRBJ1-1; D uncertain. Germline V gives CDR1 MNHNY, CDR2 SVGAGI (reference sequence). The ends were cut back, 0 bases at V and 0 bases at J, with 11 bases in the middle. The CDR3 has 16 amino acids. In DNA, the CDR3 is TGTGCCAGCAGTTACTCGATTGGGCGGATGAACACTGAAGCTTTCTTT. As protein: CASSYSIGRMNTEAFF.

The chain recombines TRBV5-1 with TRBJ1-6, with a weak D call TRBD1 (5 bases). V shed 2 bases and J shed 9 bases, with 18 bases lying between them. The CDR3 contains 16 residues. Germline CDR1 and CDR2: SGHRS and YFSETQ. The CDR3 region is CASSFMGGGRASPLHF. DNA of the CDR3: TGCGCCAGCAGCTTCATGGGGGGAGGGCGAGCTTCACCCCTCCACTTT. The complete variable domain, with remaining parts taken from reference TRBV5-1 and TRBJ1-6, reads KAGVTQTPRYLIKTRGQQVTLSCSPISGHRSVSWYQQTPGQGLQFLFEYFSETQRNKGNFPGRFSGRQFSNSRSEMNVSTLELGDSALYLCASSFMGGGRASPLHFGNGTRLTVT.

The rearrangement uses TRBV6-9 and TRBJ1-3; no definite D call. Germline V gives CDR1 MNHGY, CDR2 SVAAGI. Trimming stripped 3 bases from V and 0 bases from J, with 9 bases between. CDR3 length equals 15 residues. The CDR3 nucleotides read TGTGCCAGCAGTTACTCGAGGCACTCTGGAAACACCATATATTTT. Amino acid sequence: CASSYSRHSGNTIYF.

This clone was detected a few times. The CDR3 DNA is TGTGCCAGTAGTATAGGGAGCTCCTACGAGCAGTACTTC. This gives the protein CASSIGSSYEQYF. The V call is TRBV19, the J call TRBJ2-7; D unclear. CDR3 length: 13 residues. Trimming cost V 1 base and J 0 bases, with 4 bases left between them. Looked up from germline, CDR1 is LNHDA and CDR2 is SQIVND (reference sequence). Together with reference TRBV19 and TRBJ2-7, the CDR3 gives the full variable domain: DGGITQSPKYLFRKEGQNVTLSCEQNLNHDAMYWYRQDPGQGLRLIYYSQIVNDFQKGDIAEGYSVSREKKESFPLTVTSAQKNPTAFYLCASSIGSSYEQYFGPGTRLTVT.

This chain joins TRBV7-2 and TRBJ1-5; D gene unclear. Trimming left V 2 bases short and J 7 bases short, with 15 bases between. This CDR3 spans 15 amino acids. The germline V gene encodes CDR1 SGHTA and CDR2 FQGNSA. CDR3 region: CASSLNGNLGQPQHF. The CDR3, as DNA: TGTGCCAGCAGCTTAAATGGAAACTTGGGGCAGCCCCAGCATTTT. Full variable domain (missing parts from reference TRBV7-2 and TRBJ1-5): GAGVSQSPSNKVTEKGKDVELRCDPISGHTALYWYRQSLGQGLEFLIYFQGNSAPDKSGLPSDRFSAERTGGSVSTLTIQRTQQEDSAVYLCASSLNGNLGQPQHFGDGTRLSIL.

Only one count was recorded for this clone. The chain combines TRBV2 with TRBJ2-3; 9 positions match TRBD2. The V gene's germline CDR1 is SNHLY and CDR2 FYNNEI. The ends lost 7 bases at V and 3 bases at J; junction bases unmatched: 5. The CDR3 covers 14 residues. As DNA, the CDR3 is TGTGCCAGCACCCTGACTAGCGGAACAGATACGCAGTATTTT. Amino acids: CASTLTSGTDTQYF.

This clone came up a few times. The chain joins TRBV5-6 to TRBJ2-5, with unresolved D. The CDR3 runs 13 residues. Germline V lookup: CDR1 SGHDT, CDR2 YYEEEE. Deletions cut 4 bases from V and 3 bases from J, with 10 bases between. The CDR3 region has the DNA TGTGCCAGCAGCCCTCGAAGAGAAGAGACCCAGTACTTC. Translation: CASSPRREETQYF. The variable domain in full, completed from reference TRBV5-6 and TRBJ2-5, reads DAGVTQSPTHLIKTRGQQVTLRCSPKSGHDTVSWYQQALGQGPQFIFQYYEEEERQRGNFPDRFSGHQFPNYSSELNVNALLLGDSALYLCASSPRREETQYFGPGTRLLVL.

This clone was recorded once. The chain combines TRBV5-1 with TRBJ1-1, with unresolved D. The V gene lost 0 bases and the J gene lost 0 bases, with 6 bases spanning the gap. The CDR3 contains 14 residues. The germline V gene has CDR1 SGHRS and CDR2 YFSETQ. CDR3 loop: CASSLGAVNTEAFF. CDR3 coding DNA: TGCGCCAGCAGCTTGGGGGCAGTGAACACTGAAGCTTTCTTT.

The chain joins TRBV4-3 to TRBJ1-1; maybe TRBD1 (6 bases). CDR3 length: 15 residues. V dropped 0 bases and J dropped 6 bases, with 14 bases sitting between them. Germline CDR1 reads LGHNA; CDR2 reads YSLEER. The CDR3 nucleotides are TGCGCCAGCAGCCAAGATGAGCGGGGGCATTCTGAAGCTTTCTTT. Translating gives CASSQDERGHSEAFF.

The chain carries TRBV19 and TRBJ2-7; D may be TRBD1 (6 bases). Per germline, CDR1 LNHDA and CDR2 SQIVND (reference sequence). V was pared by 8 bases and J by 1 base, with 12 bases between. The CDR3 extends over 13 amino acids. CDR3 in DNA: TGTGCCAGTCGCCCACAGGGATCCTACGAGCAGTACTTC. Residues: CASRPQGSYEQYF. Together with reference TRBV19 and TRBJ2-7, the CDR3 gives the full variable domain: DGGITQSPKYLFRKEGQNVTLSCEQNLNHDAMYWYRQDPGQGLRLIYYSQIVNDFQKGDIAEGYSVSREKKESFPLTVTSAQKNPTAFYLCASRPQGSYEQYFGPGTRLTVT.

As concerns this clone: Different DNA sequences within this sample yield the same CDR3. V gene TRBV29-1 combines with J gene TRBJ1-1, with D uncertain. Germline V gene sequence: CDR1 SQVTM, CDR2 ANQGSEA. Deletions cut 8 bases from V and 6 bases from J, with 19 bases between. The CDR3 totals 13 residues. CDR3: CSYEDGGSAEAFF. Here the CDR3 DNA reads TGCAGCTACGAAGACGGTGGTTCCGCTGAAGCTTTCTTT.

V usage is TRBV7-9 and J usage is TRBJ1-5; perhaps TRBD1 as D (6 bases). The germline V gene has CDR1 SEHNR and CDR2 FQNEAQ (reference sequence). V was clipped by 5 bases and J by 9 bases, with 14 bases between them. CDR3 length: 13 residues. CDR3: CASSLDRFGPQHF. DNA of the CDR3: TGTGCCAGCAGCCTCGACAGGTTTGGGCCCCAGCATTTT.

The CDR3 region is CSVEVDTQYF. For the CDR3, the DNA is TGCAGCGTTGAAGTGGATACGCAGTATTTT. This chain joins TRBV29-1 and TRBJ2-3; D unclear. The germline V and J ends were trimmed by 1 base and 6 bases, with 2 bases remaining between them. Germline values: CDR1 SQVTM, CDR2 ANQGSEA. There are 10 residues in the CDR3.

The chain combines TRBV30 with TRBJ1-6; 10 bases fit TRBD1. This CDR3 is 12 amino acids long. With 8 bases clipped from V and 10 bases from J, the junction kept 5 bases outside the gene matches. Germline V gene sequence: CDR1 GTSNPN, CDR2 SVGIG (reference sequence). CDR3 amino acids: CAGQGVGSPLHF. The CDR3 nucleotides read TGTGCCGGACAGGGGGTTGGGTCACCCCTCCACTTT.

This chain joins TRBV1 and TRBJ2-6; TRBD1 is the table's D call, not checked against the DNA. TRBV1 is marked as a pseudogene. This CDR3 is built from 17 residues. CDR3 bases: TGCACCAGCAGTGAACCCTGTTTGTGCACACGGGCCAACGTCCTGACTTTC. This codes for CTSSEPCLCTRANVLTF.

The V call is TRBV9, the J call TRBJ1-1; 9 positions agree with TRBD1. Germline V gene data show CDR1 as SGDLS and CDR2 as YYNGEE. This CDR3 contains 12 residues. Germline trimming cut 4 bases from V and 11 bases from J; bases unmatched to any gene: 6. CDR3 region: CASSPRTGEAFF. CDR3 in DNA: TGTGCCAGCAGCCCAAGGACAGGGGAGGCTTTCTTT.

The chain has TRBV5-4 and TRBJ2-1; the D gene is possibly TRBD2 (6 bases). The V gene's germline CDR1 is SGHNT and CDR2 YYREEE (reference sequence). This CDR3 contains 12 residues. Between the trimmed V and J ends, which lost 5 bases and 6 bases, there was a span of 9 bases. CDR3 DNA sequence: TGTGCCAGCAGGGCGACTAGCAATGAGCAGTTCTTC. Protein sequence: CASRATSNEQFF.

This chain joins TRBV4-1 and TRBJ1-4, with TRBD1 as a possible D gene (6 bases). Trimming left V 1 base short and J 7 bases short, with 13 bases between. Germline values: CDR1 MGHRA, CDR2 YSYEKL. CDR3 length: 15 residues. CDR3 DNA sequence: TGCGCCAGCAGCCAAGGGGTCGGGGGGCCTGAAAAACTGTTTTTT. It specifies CASSQGVGGPEKLFF.

V is TRBV5-1 and J is TRBJ2-4; D might be TRBD2 (6 bases). Per germline, CDR1 SGHRS and CDR2 YFSETQ. The V gene lost 4 bases and the J gene lost 9 bases, with 14 bases spanning the gap. The CDR3 sequence is 13 residues long. The CDR3 loop is CASSVSGELIQYF. CDR3 DNA: TGCGCCAGCAGCGTCTCGGGGGAGCTCATTCAGTACTTC.

The chain couples TRBV6-6 to TRBJ2-2, with 8 bases matching TRBD1. With V trimmed by 8 bases and J by 6 bases, 8 bases remained unmatched. The length of the CDR3 is 14 residues. The V gene's germline CDR1 is MNHNY and CDR2 SVGAGI (reference sequence). The CDR3 protein is CASYQGAGPGELFF. The CDR3 DNA reads as TGTGCCAGCTACCAGGGGGCAGGACCCGGGGAGCTGTTTTTT.

The genes are TRBV27 and TRBJ1-2; tentative D call: TRBD1 (5 bases). V gave up 4 bases and J gave up 4 bases, with 10 bases separating them. Germline CDR1 is MNHEY and CDR2 is SMNVEV (reference sequence). This CDR3 spans 13 amino acids. This chain's CDR3 is CASSSGYGYGYTF. CDR3 nucleotide sequence: TGTGCCAGCAGTTCAGGGTACGGCTATGGCTACACCTTC.

This chain joins TRBV7-3 and TRBJ1-2, with D perhaps TRBD1 (5 bases). Trimming took 6 bases from V and 8 from J, leaving 25 bases between them. Germline CDR1 reads SGHTA; CDR2 reads FQGTGA. The CDR3 contains 16 residues. CDR3 region: CASSPARGGVGSGYTF. DNA of the CDR3: TGTGCCAGCAGTCCCGCCCGGGGGGGTGTGGGGAGCGGCTACACCTTC.